This passage covers 27 T cell receptor beta chains from one sample sequenced in a study of a mutant IDH1 vaccine in newly diagnosed glioma. These receptors are not linked to any known antigen. The time point is: week 47, end of study. Each dose delivered 300 ug of mutant IDH1 20-mer peptide subcutaneously with imiquimod. Profiling relied on immunoSEQ multiplex PCR, and the TCRdb table lists in-frame clones only, not all of them. The table lists some 38,000 clones, about 75% of them singletons. The sample here was PBMCs, taken from a glioma patient whose treatment included an IDH1 peptide vaccine. Receptors originate from a man in his forties or fifties with glioma.

The rearrangement links TRBV6-5 to TRBJ1-2; unclear D gene. Deletions cut 5 bases from V and 1 base from J, with 8 bases between. Germline lookup yields CDR1 MNHEY and CDR2 SVGAGI. This CDR3 has 13 residues. The CDR3: CASSEYSNYGYTF. CDR3 DNA sequence: TGTGCCAGCAGTGAATACAGTAACTATGGCTACACCTTC.

V and J are TRBV11-2 and TRBJ2-1; either TRBD1 or TRBD2 may fit D (5 bases each). The CDR3 spans 12 residues. Germline CDR1 reads SGHAT; CDR2 reads FQNNGV. The germline V and J ends were trimmed by 5 bases and 7 bases, with 9 bases remaining between them. The CDR3 reads CASSLEGNEQFF. In DNA, the CDR3 is TGTGCCAGCAGCCTCGAGGGGAATGAGCAGTTCTTC.

This rearrangement joins TRBV5-6 to TRBJ2-2, with D unclear. Germline CDR1 reads SGHDT; CDR2 reads YYEEEE. The V end was cut by 7 bases, the J end by 1 base, with 17 bases between. CDR3 length: 16 residues. The CDR3 DNA sequence: TGTGCCAGCGGAACGCTCAGTGGTATGAACACCGGGGAGCTGTTTTTT. The encoded protein is CASGTLSGMNTGELFF. Filled out from reference TRBV5-6 and TRBJ2-2, the complete variable domain reads DAGVTQSPTHLIKTRGQQVTLRCSPKSGHDTVSWYQQALGQGPQFIFQYYEEEERQRGNFPDRFSGHQFPNYSSELNVNALLLGDSALYLCASGTLSGMNTGELFFGEGSRLTVL.

The rearrangement links TRBV7-9 to TRBJ2-7; 7 bases fit TRBD2. The CDR3 length is 15 residues. Per the germline V gene, CDR1 is SEHNR and CDR2 is FQNEAQ (reference sequence). V lost 1 base to trimming and J lost 0 bases; unmatched junction nucleotides: 3. In nucleotides, the CDR3 is TGTGCCAGCAGCTTAGGCGGGGAGGGCTCCTACGAGCAGTACGTC. Protein: CASSLGGEGSYEQYV.

V gene TRBV29-1 combines with J gene TRBJ2-1; D tentatively fits TRBD1 or TRBD2 (7 bases each). CDR3 length equals 15 residues. The V and J ends lost 7 bases and 9 bases respectively, with 25 bases between them. In germline, CDR1 is SQVTM, CDR2 ANQGSEA. CDR3 in DNA: TGCAGCGCCGTACCAGGGGGGGCGGACTCTGGTGAGCAGTTCTTC. Protein sequence: CSAVPGGADSGEQFF.

The rearrangement links TRBV29-1 to TRBJ1-1; D not certain. The CDR3 is 13 residues long. V lost 3 bases to trimming and J lost 5 bases, with 13 bases between them. Germline V gene sequence: CDR1 SQVTM, CDR2 ANQGSEA. CDR3 protein: CSVELGFRTEAFF. In nucleotides, the CDR3 is TGCAGCGTTGAGCTGGGTTTTAGGACTGAAGCTTTCTTT.

CDR3 in DNA: TGCGCCAGCAGCCAAGTGAGGAGCTCCTACAATGAGCAGTTCTTC. This translates into CASSQVRSSYNEQFF. V usage is TRBV4-3 and J usage is TRBJ2-1; D not certain. CDR1 and CDR2 from the germline V gene are LGHNA and YSLEER. The CDR3 spans 15 residues. V lost 1 base and J lost 0, with 7 bases in between.

The gene calls are TRBV11-2 and TRBJ2-5; no definite D call. The CDR3 is 15 amino acids. Germline loops: CDR1 SGHAT, CDR2 FQNNGV. Trimming took off 4 bases at V and 1 base at J, with 13 bases between the two ends. CDR3 sequence reads: CASSSQSLAQETQYF. CDR3 DNA sequence: TGTGCCAGCAGCTCTCAATCTTTGGCCCAAGAGACCCAGTACTTC. The entire variable domain, with the rest obtained from reference TRBV11-2 and TRBJ2-5, is as follows: EAGVAQSPRYKIIEKRQSVAFWCNPISGHATLYWYQQILGQGPKLLIQFQNNGVVDDSQLPKDRFSAERLKGVDSTLKIQPAKLEDSAVYLCASSSQSLAQETQYFGPGTRLLVL.

This chain connects TRBV5-6 to TRBJ1-2; 7 bases agree with TRBD1. Germline V gene data show CDR1 as SGHDT and CDR2 as YYEEEE. Trimming cost V 1 base and J 4 bases; bases outside gene matches: 4. The CDR3 is 14 residues long. CDR3 protein: CASSLFPGGYGYTF. CDR3 nucleotides: TGTGCCAGCAGCTTGTTTCCAGGGGGCTATGGCTACACCTTC.

The chain has TRBV5-5 and TRBJ1-1; the match to TRBD1 covers 7 bases. V dropped 0 bases and J dropped 5; count of bases not matched to a gene: 10. The V gene's germline CDR1 is SGHKS and CDR2 YYEKEE (reference sequence). The CDR3 length is 16 residues. Here the CDR3 reads CASSLVWDSRITEAFF. The CDR3 DNA reads as TGTGCCAGCAGCTTGGTGTGGGACAGCCGGATAACTGAAGCTTTCTTT.

The V call is TRBV29-1, the J call TRBJ1-2; 7 bases fit TRBD1. Germline CDR1 is SQVTM and CDR2 is ANQGSEA. The CDR3 loop spans 15 amino acids. Trimming at V came to 4 bases and at J to 6 bases, leaving 14 bases not matched to a gene. DNA of the CDR3: TGCAGCGTTGTCCCACCGATAGACAGGGACGATGGCTACACCTTC. Amino acid sequence: CSVVPPIDRDDGYTF.

DNA for the CDR3: TGCGCCAGCAGTGTAGCGGGAGGCTCCTACAATGAGCAGTTCTTC. Its protein product is CASSVAGGSYNEQFF. The chain carries TRBV4-1 and TRBJ2-1; 10 nucleotides align to TRBD2. The CDR3 covers 15 residues. The ends lost 6 bases at V and 0 bases at J; junction bases unmatched: 2. The germline CDR1 and CDR2 sequences are MGHRA and YSYEKL.

The CDR3 protein is CASSYSTDEQFF. CDR3 sequence (DNA): TGTGCCAGCAGTTACTCCACGGATGAGCAGTTCTTC. This rearrangement joins TRBV6-6 to TRBJ2-1; D is unresolved. Germline CDR1 is MNHNY and CDR2 is SVGAGI (reference sequence). The CDR3 is 12 residues long. The V and J ends lost 0 bases and 8 bases respectively, with 5 bases between them.

Sample share makes this clone medium-sized (0.01 to 0.1%). This chain connects TRBV18 to TRBJ2-5; 7 bases line up with TRBD2. Germline CDR1 and CDR2: KGHSH and LQKENI. This CDR3 is built from 15 residues. The J segment lost 5 bases and the V segment lost 6 bases, leaving 12 bases of the junction unmatched. The DNA for the CDR3 is TGTGCCAGCTCGCCGCCGGGACTAACGGGGGAGACCCAGTACTTC. This codes for CASSPPGLTGETQYF.

The chain has TRBV13 and TRBJ2-7; D is ambiguous. Deletions cut 3 bases from V and 2 bases from J, with 8 bases between. The CDR3 is 13 residues long. CDR1 and CDR2 (germline): PRHDT, FYEKMQ (reference sequence). CDR3 sequence (DNA): TGTGCCAGCAGCTTCGAGACTCCCTACGAGCAGTACTTC. As protein: CASSFETPYEQYF.

The chain carries TRBV6-6 and TRBJ2-3; 7 bases fit TRBD1. Losses at the gene ends were 5 bases for V and 0 bases for J; bases not matched to a gene: 8. The CDR3 consists of 16 residues. Germline-derived CDR1 and CDR2 are MNHNY and SVGAGI (reference sequence). The CDR3 DNA sequence: TGTGCCAGCAGTAAAAGGACAGGCCGTAGCACAGATACGCAGTATTTT. This gives the protein CASSKRTGRSTDTQYF.

CDR3: CASDWTGVGQPQHF. The CDR3 nucleotides read TGTGCCAGCGACTGGACAGGGGTCGGTCAGCCCCAGCATTTT. This chain joins TRBV2 and TRBJ1-5; the match to TRBD1 covers 9 bases. J gave up 6 bases and V 8 bases, and 8 bases lay outside the gene matches. The CDR3 covers 14 residues. Germline V CDR1 and CDR2: SNHLY, FYNNEI.

The V and J genes are TRBV6-1 and TRBJ2-1; D could derive from TRBD1 or TRBD2 (5 bases each). The germline V gene encodes CDR1 MNHNS and CDR2 SASEGT. V lost 6 bases and J lost 7, with 19 bases in between. The CDR3 totals 15 residues. CDR3 in amino acids: CASRAGLASSNEQFF. In DNA form, the CDR3 reads TGTGCCAGCAGAGCAGGGCTAGCCTCCTCAAATGAGCAGTTCTTC.

This chain links TRBV15 with TRBJ1-1; TRBD1 matches at 7 bases. Germline CDR1 LNHNV, CDR2 YYDKDF (reference sequence). The trim removed 5 bases at V and 11 bases at J, leaving 8 bases unmatched. This CDR3 comprises 12 residues. CDR3 region: CATSSFTGEAFF. CDR3 coding DNA: TGTGCCACCAGCTCCTTCACAGGGGAGGCTTTCTTT.

The gene calls are TRBV11-3 and TRBJ2-1; D is undetermined. The CDR3 has 13 amino acids. Germline loops: CDR1 SGHNT, CDR2 YENEEA. Trimming removed 1 base from V and 5 bases from J, with 6 bases in between. Written as DNA, the CDR3 is TGTGCCAGCAGCTTAGGGGCTAACAATGAGCAGTTCTTC. The encoded protein is CASSLGANNEQFF.

The chain joins TRBV15 to TRBJ2-5, with D uncertain. V lost 5 bases and J 0 bases, leaving 4 bases between the germline ends. There are 12 residues in the CDR3. Per germline, CDR1 LNHNV and CDR2 YYDKDF (reference sequence). DNA for the CDR3: TGTGCCACCAGCGGTTACCAAGAGACCCAGTACTTC. Its translation: CATSGYQETQYF.

This clone was detected a few times. The V gene is TRBV11-3, the J gene TRBJ2-1; TRBD2 aligns across 11 bases. The germline V gene encodes CDR1 SGHNT and CDR2 YENEEA. Unmatched junction bases numbered 12, after V lost 5 bases and J lost 6 bases. This CDR3 has 17 residues. CDR3 nucleotide sequence: TGTGCCAGCAGCCCGGACCTAGCGGGAGGTGGAACCAATGAGCAGTTCTTC. This sequence encodes CASSPDLAGGGTNEQFF.

The chain recombines TRBV7-9 with TRBJ2-7, with TRBD2 matching over 11 bases. Per the germline V gene, CDR1 is SEHNR and CDR2 is FQNEAQ (reference sequence). CDR3 length: 18 residues. J was trimmed by 1 base and V by 4 bases; bases with no gene match: 12. The CDR3, as DNA: TGTGCCAGCAGCTCCACCGGGACTAGCGGTTATAATTCCTACGAGCAGTACTTC. Protein product: CASSSTGTSGYNSYEQYF.

This clone occurred once. The CDR3 DNA is TGTGCCATCAGCGGACTAGCGGGAGGTTATGGAGATACGCAGTATTTT. Its translation is CAISGLAGGYGDTQYF. The chain uses TRBV10-3 and TRBJ2-3; 14 nucleotides agree with TRBD2. From germline, CDR1 is ENHRY and CDR2 SYGVKD. The length of the CDR3 is 16 residues. Trimming took 6 bases from V and 5 from J; bases not matched to a gene: 7.

The chain is built from TRBV5-1 and TRBJ2-3, with D perhaps TRBD2 (7 bases). Trimming removed 7 bases from V and 0 bases from J, with 9 bases in between. Germline CDR1 is SGHRS and CDR2 is YFSETQ. CDR3 length equals 13 residues. The CDR3 nucleotides are TGCGCCAGCGGGAGGGGGAGCACAGATACGCAGTATTTT. Translation gives CASGRGSTDTQYF.

The DNA of the CDR3 is TGTGCCAGCAGTCTTACAGGGATCTACAATGAGCAGTTCTTC. Its translation is CASSLTGIYNEQFF. The chain has TRBV11-1 and TRBJ2-1; possible D gene TRBD1, 6 bases. Germline CDR1 and CDR2: SGHAT and FQDESV (reference sequence). This CDR3 has 14 amino acids. V was clipped by 6 bases and J by 3 bases, with 12 bases between them.

Only one count was recorded for this clone. The chain uses TRBV6-1 and TRBJ2-1, with 9 bases that match TRBD2. Looked up from germline, CDR1 is MNHNS and CDR2 is SASEGT. The CDR3 extends over 16 amino acids. V lost 1 base, J lost 4 bases, and 5 bases stayed unmatched. This chain's CDR3 is CASSEGAGGSYNEQFF. The CDR3 DNA sequence: TGTGCCAGCAGTGAAGGAGCGGGAGGATCTTACAATGAGCAGTTCTTC.